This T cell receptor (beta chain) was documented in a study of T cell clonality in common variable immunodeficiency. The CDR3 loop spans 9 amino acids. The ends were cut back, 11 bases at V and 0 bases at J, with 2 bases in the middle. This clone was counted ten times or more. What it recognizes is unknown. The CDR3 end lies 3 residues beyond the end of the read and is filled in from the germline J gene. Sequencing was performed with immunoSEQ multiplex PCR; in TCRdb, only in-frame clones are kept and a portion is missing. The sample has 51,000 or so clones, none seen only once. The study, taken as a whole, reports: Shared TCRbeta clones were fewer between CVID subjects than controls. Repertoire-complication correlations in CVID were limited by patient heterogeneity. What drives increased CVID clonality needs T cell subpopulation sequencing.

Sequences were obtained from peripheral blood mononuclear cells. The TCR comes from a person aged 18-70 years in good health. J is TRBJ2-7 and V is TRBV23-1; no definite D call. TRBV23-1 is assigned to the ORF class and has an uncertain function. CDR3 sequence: CARSYEQYF. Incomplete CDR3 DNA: TGCGCCCGCTCCTACGAG.